This T cell receptor (beta chain) was identified in a study of PD-1 blockade in classical Hodgkin lymphoma. The germline CDR1 and CDR2 sequences are LNHDA and SQIVND (reference sequence). CDR3 length: 18 residues. V dropped 1 base and J dropped 0; count of bases not matched to a gene: 11. Produced via immunoSEQ multiplex PCR; TCRdb's table is partial and in-frame only. The table has 10,000 to 15,000 clones, 70% to 85% seen once. Details on this clone: Its antigen is not identified.

Time point of the sample: cycle 4 day 1 (C4D1), after more than five weeks of nivolumab. No patient escaped relapse after autologous stem cell transplantation, and brentuximab vedotin exposure varied. Isolation of CD4+ T cells from thawed PBMCs was performed by magnetic negative selection. The study recorded best responses of complete response, partial response or progressive disease. Broader study findings: Newly diagnosed patients had baseline TCR diversity that was reportedly lower than that of healthy donors. After ASCT, patients who started nivolumab under 1 year later were excluded.

Sequencing was performed on CD4+ T cells from blood, taken before the fourth cycle of nivolumab. The chain couples TRBV19 to TRBJ1-1, with 7 nucleotides matching TRBD1. The TCR originated in a human donor with classical Hodgkin lymphoma. The CDR3 loop reads CASSIGTSKTGLNTEAFF. The DNA for the CDR3 is TGTGCCAGTAGTATAGGGACCTCCAAGACAGGGCTGAACACTGAAGCTTTCTTT.